What follows are 5 T cell receptor beta chains derived from one specimen sequenced in a study of blood T cell repertoires in COVID-19. Assay used: immunoSEQ multiplex PCR; TCRdb lists only in-frame clones, some missing. The sample gives about 370,000 clones, 80% to 95% of which show up once; around 0.94% is in the top ten. The sequencing input was PBMCs or T cells enriched from blood (not recorded which). These receptors were obtained from a woman in her forties who had been exposed to COVID-19.

This clone was counted once. This chain joins TRBV19 and TRBJ2-1; tentative D call: TRBD2 (6 bases). Germline V gene sequence: CDR1 LNHDA, CDR2 SQIVND (reference sequence). The CDR3 extends over 13 amino acids. The germline V and J ends were trimmed by 5 bases and 4 bases, with 9 bases remaining between them. The CDR3: CASSSGLYNEQFF. The CDR3 DNA reads TGTGCCAGTAGTTCGGGACTTTACAATGAGCAGTTCTTC.

This clone was recorded only once. The chain couples TRBV5-1 to TRBJ1-2, with D possibly TRBD1 on 5 matching bases. CDR3 length: 13 residues. V lost 0 bases to trimming and J lost 4 bases, with 7 bases between them. Germline V CDR1 and CDR2: SGHRS, YFSETQ. Here the CDR3 reads CASSLDRLYGYTF. CDR3 bases: TGCGCCAGCAGCTTGGACAGGCTCTATGGCTACACCTTC.

The rearrangement links TRBV18 to TRBJ1-4, with D possibly being TRBD1 (5 bases). The CDR3 consists of 14 residues. CDR1 and CDR2 from the germline V gene are KGHSH and LQKENI. Trimming removed 10 bases from V and 5 bases from J, with 17 bases in between. CDR3 residues: CATALGLGNEKLFF. In DNA form, the CDR3 reads TGTGCCACCGCCCTGGGGCTCGGAAATGAAAAACTGTTTTTT.

The rearrangement uses TRBV18 and TRBJ2-3; D is ambiguous. This CDR3 is 13 amino acids long. Between the trimmed V and J ends, which lost 6 bases and 4 bases, there was a span of 11 bases. Germline values: CDR1 KGHSH, CDR2 LQKENI. The CDR3, as DNA: TGTGCCAGCTCCCCCACTTTAGCAGATACGCAGTATTTT. Encoded protein: CASSPTLADTQYF.

This clone has a single count. A read error is likely, as this CDR3 ends without the conserved phenylalanine or tryptophan. The DNA is omitted, as the CDR3 cannot be located on it reliably, and the CDR3 follows TCRdb's listing. The V call is TRBV30, the J call TRBJ1-1; the table gives TRBD1 as D, unverified against the DNA. The CDR3 length is 11 residues, termini included. Per germline, CDR1 GTSNPN and CDR2 SVGIG (reference sequence). CDR3: CAWSCLLGVGL.